These 11 T cell receptor beta chains originate from one sample sequenced in a study of response to subunit inactivated influenza vaccine. TCRdb ran MiXCR on the RT-PCR reads and lists one entry per CDR3 protein. The table includes around 500,000 distinct CDR3 sequences, roughly 11% detected once. This material consisted of PBMCs from blood, taken roughly 48 days after vaccination. Receptor source: a man in his forties or fifties who received an inactivated influenza vaccine.

This clonotype was counted ten times or more. The chain employs TRBV20-1 and TRBJ1-4; weak D call: TRBD1 (6 bases). Germline-derived CDR1 and CDR2 are DFQATT and SNEGSKA (reference sequence). V lost 3 bases to trimming and J lost 7 bases, with 15 bases between them. This CDR3 region has 14 residues. In DNA form, the CDR3 reads TGCAGTGCTAGTATGGCGGGGGCAGGTGAAAAACTGTTTTTT. It yields the protein CSASMAGAGEKLFF.

This clonotype was found a few times. The chain employs TRBV27 and TRBJ2-7; 10 positions match TRBD1. Per germline, CDR1 MNHEY and CDR2 SMNVEV (reference sequence). The CDR3 extends over 18 amino acids. Germline trimming cut 5 bases from V and 2 bases from J; bases unmatched to any gene: 15. CDR3 region: CASSIRTGGFGVTYEQYF. CDR3 nucleotide sequence: TGTGCCAGCAGTATACGGACAGGGGGTTTCGGCGTAACCTACGAGCAGTACTTC.

There are many counts of this clonotype. This chain uses TRBV20-1 with TRBJ1-2, with a possible D match to TRBD1 (5 bases). Germline V gene sequence: CDR1 DFQATT, CDR2 SNEGSKA (reference sequence). The ends were cut back, 3 bases at V and 4 bases at J, with 15 bases in the middle. This CDR3 contains 14 residues. The CDR3: CSASLGQGGYGYTF. CDR3 DNA: TGCAGTGCTAGCCTAGGGCAGGGTGGCTATGGCTACACCTTC.

This clonotype was seen at least ten times. This chain connects TRBV20-1 to TRBJ2-7; D remains ambiguous. The CDR3 loop spans 9 amino acids. CDR1 and CDR2 from the germline V gene are DFQATT and SNEGSKA (reference sequence). V was clipped by 3 bases and J by 6 bases, with 3 bases between them. Written as DNA, the CDR3 is TGCAGTGCTAGCGCCGAGCAGTACTTC. It encodes CSASAEQYF.

This chain links TRBV12-3 or TRBV12-4 with TRBJ1-5; D remains ambiguous. CDR3 length equals 13 residues. V dropped 5 bases and J dropped 6 bases, with 11 bases sitting between them. The CDR3 is CASSTVGGQPQHF. For the CDR3, the DNA is TGTGCCAGCAGTACTGTTGGTGGTCAGCCCCAGCATTTT.

This clonotype was seen ten or more times. The chain has TRBV10-3 and TRBJ1-3; D uncertain. The CDR3 is 13 amino acids. V gave up 4 bases and J gave up 8 bases, with 12 bases separating them. Per the germline V gene, CDR1 is ENHRY and CDR2 is SYGVKD. The CDR3 spells CAISGQMADTIYF. CDR3 sequence (DNA): TGTGCCATCAGTGGTCAGATGGCGGACACCATATATTTT.

This sequence joins TRBV3-1 and TRBJ2-7; 14 bases are a match to TRBD2. Germline V CDR1 and CDR2: LGHDT, YNNKEL (reference sequence). With V trimmed by 5 bases and J by 4 bases, 4 bases remained unmatched. CDR3 length: 15 amino acids. The chain's CDR3 is CASSWTSGGNYEQYF. The CDR3 region has the DNA TGTGCCAGCAGCTGGACTAGCGGGGGGAATTACGAGCAGTACTTC.

The chain recombines TRBV12-3 or TRBV12-4 with TRBJ2-2, with 11 bases matching TRBD2. V shed 7 bases and J 4 bases; nucleotides not matched to a gene: 8. The CDR3 consists of 16 residues. The CDR3 nucleotides read TGTGCCAGCATCAATCTAGCGGGGGGTGTCACCGGGGAGCTGTTTTTT. It specifies CASINLAGGVTGELFF.

This clonotype was detected ten times or more. The chain joins TRBV5-1 to TRBJ1-1; 7 bases map to TRBD1. Germline loops: CDR1 SGHRS, CDR2 YFSETQ. Trimming removed 5 bases from V and 5 bases from J; junction bases left unmatched: 9. This CDR3 is 14 amino acids long. In DNA form, the CDR3 reads TGCGCCAGCAGTTTCGATCAGGGGGATACTGAAGCTTTCTTT. Its translation is CASSFDQGDTEAFF.

This clonotype was detected many times. The rearrangement uses TRBV27 and TRBJ2-3, with 14 bases matching TRBD2. The junction had 8 bases not matched to a gene; V was cut back by 6 bases and J by 3 bases. Per germline, CDR1 MNHEY and CDR2 SMNVEV (reference sequence). This CDR3 is 17 amino acids long. The CDR3 sequence is CASRKMGLAGDTDTQYF. The CDR3 DNA reads as TGTGCCAGCAGGAAGATGGGACTAGCGGGAGATACAGATACGCAGTATTTT.

This clonotype was observed a handful of times. This rearrangement joins TRBV20-1 to TRBJ2-3; 7 bases line up with TRBD1. The germline CDR1 and CDR2 sequences are DFQATT and SNEGSKA (reference sequence). Losses at the gene ends were 4 bases for V and 0 bases for J; bases not matched to a gene: 7. The CDR3 is 15 residues long. The CDR3 coding sequence is TGCAGTGCTAAAGAACCGGGACAGAGCACAGATACGCAGTATTTT. It translates to CSAKEPGQSTDTQYF.